This T cell receptor (beta chain) was recorded in a study of shared clonotypes between healthy human individuals. Study findings and constraints: In contrast to clonotypes shared by all four donors, non-shared clonotypes had lower generation probabilities. A small donor pool kept down the genetic and exposure-history diversity that was represented.

The CDR3 has 17 amino acids. Germline values: CDR1 MDHEN, CDR2 SYDVKM. Trimming removed 4 bases from V and 1 base from J; junction bases left unmatched: 12. Sequencing was performed with immunoSEQ multiplex PCR; in TCRdb, only in-frame clones are kept and a portion is missing. The sample holds some 1,100,000 clones, 78% seen once. To note about this clone: Its antigen is not known.

Material for sequencing was memory CD4+ T cells from PBMCs. The subset denotes: CD45RA-negative fraction. V usage is TRBV28 and J usage is TRBJ1-1; TRBD1 matches 7 bases. This sequence was found in a man aged 18 to 30 in good health. Some clones in this sample may be carry-over from other donors' samples. The CDR3 DNA reads as TGTGCCAGCAGTTCCACAGGGGACTCGGGGGGGAACACTGAAGCTTTCTTT. Protein product: CASSSTGDSGGNTEAFF. The full variable domain, completed using reference TRBV28 and TRBJ1-1, is DVKVTQSSRYLVKRTGEKVFLECVQDMDHENMFWYRQDPGLGLRLIYFSYDVKMKEKGDIPEGYSVSREKKERFSLILESASTNQTSMYLCASSSTGDSGGNTEAFFGQGTRLTVV.